Below, one T cell receptor (beta chain) is given with its context. The CDR3 consists of 13 residues. Trimming removed 8 bases at V and 1 base at J, with 9 bases between. The germline CDR1 and CDR2 sequences are MNHEY and SMNVEV (reference sequence). 60 Vbeta and 13 Jbeta primers were used in PCR. TCRdb's copy holds only in-frame clones and misses some; the assay was immunoSEQ multiplex PCR. The sample lists 150,000 to 200,000 clones, around four fifths occurring once. The data are from a study of cytomegalovirus exposure and HLA in healthy donors. This clonotype was obtained from a female donor in good health and CMV-seronegative. V and J are TRBV27 and TRBJ1-5, with D possibly matching TRBD1 (6 bases). Sequenced material: PBMCs. The CDR3 DNA is TGTGCCAGCTCCCAGGGGAGCAATCAGCCCCAGCATTTT. It specifies CASSQGSNQPQHF.